This T cell receptor (beta chain) emerged from a study of siplizumab effects on memory and regulatory T cells. Libraries were prepared by immunoSEQ multiplex PCR; TCRdb keeps only in-frame clonotypes and omits some of them. In the table there are under 150,000 clones, around 94% of which are singletons. The CDR3 contains 15 residues. V was clipped by 0 bases and J by 2 bases; unmatched bases: 2. Per germline, CDR1 SGHRS and CDR2 YFSETQ. The chain combines TRBV5-1 with TRBJ2-5; 9 positions match TRBD2. Source material: non-Treg CD4+ T cells sorted from blood. This sequence was found in a human donor in good health. The CDR3 sequence: CASSLGLAGQETQYF. Here the CDR3 DNA reads TGCGCCAGCAGCTTGGGGCTAGCGGGACAAGAGACCCAGTACTTC.